This T cell receptor (beta chain) was captured by sequencing in a study of T cell responses to AZD1222 COVID-19 vaccine. The wider study: It was second doses at about 4 or about 12 weeks that were pooled.

With respect to this clone: Its specificity is not known.

Sequencing used immunoSEQ multiplex PCR; TCRdb keeps in-frame clones, though not all of them. The sample contains more than 150,000 clones, around 94% of which appear only once. The CDR3 has 16 amino acids. V lost 2 bases to trimming and J lost 6 bases, with 14 bases between them. Germline V gene sequence: CDR1 MNHEY, CDR2 SMNVEV (reference sequence). General study results and limits: Among spike-specific TCRs, nearly half reportedly target unmutated variant regions. Rises in breadth and depth of Spike-specific TCRs came after two AZD1222 doses. Scientists sampled the repertoires only once the peak T cell response had passed.

The sequence derives from an adult in good health. This chain joins TRBV27 and TRBJ1-6; a weak D match, TRBD1 (5 bases). Specimen: peripheral blood, collected on day 0 of AZD1222 vaccination. The CDR3 spells CASSLRTRRTNSPLHF. In DNA, the CDR3 is TGTGCCAGCAGTTTAAGGACACGTAGAACTAATTCACCCCTCCACTTT.